This TCR beta chain was retrieved from a study of shared clonotypes between healthy human individuals. Whole-study findings and limits: With a few donors compared, 4.5% to 6.5% of naive CD4 clonotypes were shared.

CDR1 WNHNN and CDR2 SYGVQD come from the germline V gene (reference sequence). CDR3 length: 13 residues. V lost 8 bases and J lost 4; bases outside the gene matches: 4. Genomic DNA belonging to each subset was distributed in equal measure over several immunoSEQ plates. Here immunoSEQ multiplex PCR was the method, and the copy in TCRdb shows in-frame clones only, minus some. The table has over a million clones, approximately 97% seen once. Into CD45RA+ naive and CD45RA-negative memory subsets, the CD4+ cells were split. About this clone itself: Its antigen is undetermined. The sample holds other DNA sequences that translate to the same CDR3.

The sequence was obtained from a man under 40 in good health. The sample consisted of naive CD4+ T cells sorted from blood. Subset reported: CD45RA+ positively selected. The chain joins TRBV10-1 to TRBJ1-5; 8 bases align to TRBD1. For the CDR3, the DNA is TGCGCCAGCTCGACAGGGGTAAATCAGCCCCAGCATTTT. Its translation is CASSTGVNQPQHF.